This T cell receptor (beta chain) emerged from a study of blood T cell repertoires in COVID-19. Study as a whole: The study drew acute and convalescent COVID-19 samples from the United States, Italy and Spain. T cells, B-cell-depleted T cells, or PBMCs supplied cDNA or gDNA.

This clone was observed a single time. This CDR3 contains 14 residues. Germline CDR1 SGDLS, CDR2 YYNGEE. Trimming removed 3 bases at V and 3 bases at J, with 13 bases between. As processed by the authors: The authors estimated nucleated cell counts from reference gene primer amplification. Libraries were prepared by immunoSEQ multiplex PCR; TCRdb keeps only in-frame clonotypes and omits some of them. D and trimming were read from the DNA, whereas the V and J calls and clone size are those reported in that table. The sample carries 90,000 or so clones, roughly 86% recorded once. Specimen: peripheral blood. The genes are TRBV9 and TRBJ2-7; TRBD2 might be the D (5 bases). The source of this sequence is a human donor in a cohort sampled during active COVID-19. In nucleotides, the CDR3 is TGTGCCAGCAGCGCCGTGGACTGGGGCTACGAGCAGTACTTC. Translated, it gives CASSAVDWGYEQYF.